Each of the 5 T cell receptor beta chains below was sequenced from the same sample in a study of T cells after yellow fever vaccination. TCRdb re-called the 5' RACE reads through MiXCR, storing one row per CDR3 protein. The sample has 500,000 to 700,000 distinct CDR3 sequences, around 21% seen once. This material consisted of PBMCs, taken 15 days after the yellow fever booster vaccination. The receptor source for this set is a young man who received the YFV17D yellow fever vaccine.

This clonotype has a handful of counts. The chain joins TRBV7-2 to TRBJ1-5; no reliable D call. The V end lost 2 bases, the J end lost 3 bases, and 11 bases lay between the germline ends. Per the germline V gene, CDR1 is SGHTA and CDR2 is FQGNSA. This CDR3 has 15 amino acids. The CDR3 nucleotides read TGTGCCAGCAGCTTATTCAGAGGAGACAATCAGCCCCAGCATTTT. This gives the protein CASSLFRGDNQPQHF.

This chain links TRBV9 with TRBJ2-7; D is perhaps TRBD1 (5 bases). With 3 bases removed from V and 5 bases from J, the gap between germline ends came to 21 bases. The CDR3 length is 16 residues. Looked up from germline, CDR1 is SGDLS and CDR2 is YYNGEE. Here the CDR3 reads CASSAGHGPRRDEQYF. Here the CDR3 DNA reads TGTGCCAGCAGCGCCGGACACGGACCCCGGCGAGACGAGCAGTACTTC. The full variable domain, rest sourced from reference TRBV9 and TRBJ2-7, is DSGVTQTPKHLITATGQRVTLRCSPRSGDLSVYWYQQSLDQGLQFLIQYYNGEERAKGNILERFSAQQFPDLHSELNLSSLELGDSALYFCASSAGHGPRRDEQYFGPGTRLTVT.

This clonotype came up a few times. In nucleotides, the CDR3 is TGTGCCAGCAGTTTCAACACGGGGGGGACTGAAGCTTTCTTT. Protein product: CASSFNTGGTEAFF. The chain uses TRBV12-3 or TRBV12-4 and TRBJ1-1; D is perhaps TRBD1 (5 bases). The CDR3 consists of 14 residues. Trimming pared 3 bases from V and 5 bases from J, leaving 13 bases between.

This clonotype was seen a few times. The chain combines TRBV29-1 with TRBJ2-7; D unclear. The CDR3 is 12 residues long. V gave up 4 bases and J gave up 4 bases, with 11 bases separating them. Germline assignment: CDR1 SQVTM and CDR2 ANQGSEA. For the CDR3, the DNA is TGCAGCGTTGCCCAAGTAAATTACGAGCAGTACTTC. Encoded protein: CSVAQVNYEQYF.

There are a few counts of this clonotype. The chain is built from TRBV25-1 and TRBJ2-3; the D is unclear. The CDR3 runs to 14 residues. The V gene's germline CDR1 is MGHDK and CDR2 SYGVNS. V was clipped by 10 bases and J by 0 bases, with 14 bases between them. The CDR3: CATAVLPSTDTQYF. DNA of the CDR3: TGTGCCACCGCGGTACTTCCCAGCACAGATACGCAGTATTTT.